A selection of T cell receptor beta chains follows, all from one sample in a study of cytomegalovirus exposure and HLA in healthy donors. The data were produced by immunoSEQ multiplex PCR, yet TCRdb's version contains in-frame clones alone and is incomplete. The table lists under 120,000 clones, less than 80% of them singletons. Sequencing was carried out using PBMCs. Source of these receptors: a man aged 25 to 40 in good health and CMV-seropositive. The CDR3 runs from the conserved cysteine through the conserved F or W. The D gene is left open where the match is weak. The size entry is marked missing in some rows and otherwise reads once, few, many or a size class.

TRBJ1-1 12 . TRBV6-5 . CASSYAGLQAFF TGTGCCAGCAGTTACGCGGGATTGCAAGCTTTCTTT
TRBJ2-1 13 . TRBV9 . CASSGQPGNEQFF TGTGCCAGCAGCGGACAGCCCGGCAATGAGCAGTTCTTC
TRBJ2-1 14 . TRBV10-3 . CAISAPEAHNEQFF TGTGCCATCAGTGCCCCAGAGGCGCACAATGAGCAGTTCTTC
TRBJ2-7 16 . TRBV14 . CASSPLDRASGGEQYF TGTGCCAGCAGCCCACTAGACAGGGCCAGCGGGGGCGAGCAGTACTTC
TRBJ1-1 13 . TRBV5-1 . CASSLDLNTEAFF TGCGCCAGCAGCTTGGATCTAAACACTGAAGCTTTCTTT
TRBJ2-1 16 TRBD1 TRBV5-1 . CASSLRTGVTYNEQFF TGCGCCAGCAGCTTGAGGACAGGGGTAACCTACAATGAGCAGTTCTTC
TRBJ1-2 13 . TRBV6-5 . CASRAGETNGYTF TGTGCCAGCAGGGCAGGGGAAACAAATGGCTACACCTTC
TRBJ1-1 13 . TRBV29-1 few CSVKGRLNTEAFF TGCAGCGTCAAGGGGCGTTTGAACACTGAAGCTTTCTTT
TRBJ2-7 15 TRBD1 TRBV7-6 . CASSERYRGQYEQYF TGTGCCAGCAGCGAAAGATACAGGGGGCAATACGAGCAGTACTTC
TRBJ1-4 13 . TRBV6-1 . CASSEGINEKLFF TGTGCCAGCAGTGAAGGTATTAATGAAAAACTGTTTTTT
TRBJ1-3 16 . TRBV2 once CASSEEQAGSGNTIYF TGTGCCAGCAGTGAAGAGCAGGCTGGCTCTGGAAACACCATATATTTT
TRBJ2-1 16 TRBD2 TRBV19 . CASSWRAGDMYNEQFF TGTGCCAGTTCCTGGAGGGCGGGGGATATGTACAATGAGCAGTTCTTC
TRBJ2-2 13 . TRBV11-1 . CASSLSSSGELFF TGTGCCAGCAGTCTTAGTAGTTCCGGGGAGCTGTTTTTT
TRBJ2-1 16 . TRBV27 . CASSLSTGPPYNEQFF TGTGCCAGCAGTTTAAGCACAGGACCTCCCTACAATGAGCAGTTCTTC
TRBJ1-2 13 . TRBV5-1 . CASSLDRYYGYTF TGCGCCAGCAGCTTGGACAGGTACTATGGCTACACCTTC
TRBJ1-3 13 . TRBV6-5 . CASRRGTGNTIYF TGTGCCAGCAGAAGGGGTACCGGAAACACCATATATTTT
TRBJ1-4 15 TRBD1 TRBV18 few CASSLNRGKNEKLFF TGTGCCAGCTCTCTCAACAGGGGTAAAAATGAAAAACTGTTTTTT
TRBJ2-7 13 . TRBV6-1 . CASSESGPVEQYF TGTGCCAGCAGTGAATCTGGGCCCGTCGAGCAGTACTTC
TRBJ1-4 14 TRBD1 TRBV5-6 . CASSLGGLGEKLFF TGTGCCAGCAGCTTAGGGGGCTTAGGGGAAAAACTGTTTTTT
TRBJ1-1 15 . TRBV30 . CAWVPGVGVRTEAFF TGTGCCTGGGTGCCGGGGGTGGGGGTGAGAACTGAAGCTTTCTTT
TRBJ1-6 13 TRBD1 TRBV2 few CASSTGAASPLHF TGTGCCAGCAGTACAGGGGCGGCTTCACCCCTCCACTTT
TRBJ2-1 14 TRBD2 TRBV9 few CASAPSGGYNEQFF TGTGCCAGCGCCCCCAGCGGGGGCTACAATGAGCAGTTCTTC
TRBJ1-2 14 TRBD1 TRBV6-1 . CASSRQGDNYGYTF TGTGCCAGCAGTCGACAGGGTGATAACTATGGCTACACCTTC
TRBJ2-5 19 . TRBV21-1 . CASSKDEGTSGFRGETQYF TGTGCCAGCAGCAAAGACGAGGGGACATCGGGATTCCGGGGAGAGACCCAGTACTTC
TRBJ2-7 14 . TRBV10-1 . CASSAGQPQYEQYF TGCGCCAGCAGTGCAGGACAGCCACAATACGAGCAGTACTTC
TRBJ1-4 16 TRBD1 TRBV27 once CASSTYRGRLFEKLFF TGTGCCAGCAGTACCTACAGGGGGCGATTGTTCGAAAAACTGTTTTTT
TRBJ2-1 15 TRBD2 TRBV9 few CASSVGIAGVQEQFF TGTGCCAGCAGCGTAGGAATAGCGGGGGTTCAGGAGCAGTTCTTC
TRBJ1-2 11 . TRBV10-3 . CAIGTPDGYTF TGTGCCATCGGGACACCTGATGGCTACACCTTC
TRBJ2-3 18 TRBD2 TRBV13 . CASSSRNPLAGVPDTQYF TGTGCCAGCAGCTCCCGGAACCCTTTAGCGGGGGTGCCAGATACGCAGTATTTT
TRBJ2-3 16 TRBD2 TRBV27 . CASSLRLAGGADTQYF TGTGCCAGCAGTTTGCGACTAGCGGGGGGGGCAGATACGCAGTATTTT
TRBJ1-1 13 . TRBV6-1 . CASSARGRTEAFF TGTGCCAGCAGTGCCCGAGGAAGGACTGAAGCTTTCTTT
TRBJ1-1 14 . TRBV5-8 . CASRVAGFSTEAFF TGTGCCAGCAGGGTAGCCGGGTTCTCCACTGAAGCTTTCTTT
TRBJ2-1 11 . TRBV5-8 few CASSLLYEQFF TGTGCCAGCAGCTTGTTATATGAGCAGTTCTTC
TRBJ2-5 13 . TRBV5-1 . CASSLVRRGTQYF TGCGCCAGCAGCTTGGTTCGCCGGGGGACCCAGTACTTC
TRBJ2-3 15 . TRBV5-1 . CASSFDSPRIDTQYF TGCGCCAGCAGCTTTGACAGCCCCAGGATTGATACGCAGTATTTT
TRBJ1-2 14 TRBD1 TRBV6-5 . CASSPGTGPYGYTF TGTGCCAGCAGTCCCGGGACAGGCCCCTATGGCTACACCTTC
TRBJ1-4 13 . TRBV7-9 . CASSRGQNEKLFF TGTGCCAGCAGCCGGGGACAAAATGAAAAACTGTTTTTT
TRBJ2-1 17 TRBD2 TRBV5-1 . CASSPSLAAVSYNEQFF TGCGCCAGCAGCCCCTCACTAGCGGCCGTCTCCTACAATGAGCAGTTCTTC